These 32 T cell receptor beta chains came from one sample sequenced in a study of post-analysis software for immune sequencing data. General study points: A handful of TRBV segments appeared more often in patients than in controls, and TRBV5-6, TRBV5-1 and TRBV20-1 were among these.

These receptors are not linked to any known antigen. Unique molecular identifiers had been added to the TCR beta cDNA libraries. TCRdb recomputed calls from the PCR reads with MiXCR, one row per CDR3 protein. The sample holds around 710,000 distinct CDR3 sequences, roughly 50% seen once. The sample comprised blood. The receptors stem from a girl under 18 with multiple sclerosis.

The rearrangement links TRBV5-1 to TRBJ2-1; tentatively, D is TRBD2 (7 bases). This CDR3 has 16 amino acids. Trimming left V 6 bases short and J 2 bases short, with 18 bases between. The V gene's germline CDR1 is SGHRS and CDR2 YFSETQ. For the CDR3, the DNA is TGCGCCAGCACCCCTGGGGGGGCGGGGACCTACAATGAGCAGTTCTTC. Its translation: CASTPGGAGTYNEQFF.

In this sample, this clonotype turned up a few times. The chain joins TRBV15 to TRBJ2-4, with 10 bases aligning to TRBD2. The J call may be wrong; the DNA end is better matched by TRBJ2-5. Germline CDR1 reads LNHNV; CDR2 reads YYDKDF (reference sequence). CDR3 length equals 18 residues. CDR3 bases: TGTGCCACCAGCAGAGATCAGGGGGGACTAGCGAAGGGGGAGACCCAGTACTTC. It encodes CATSRDQGGLAKGETQYF.

The chain has TRBV20-1 and TRBJ2-5; 8 bases are shared with TRBD2. CDR1 and CDR2 (germline): DFQATT, SNEGSKA (reference sequence). This CDR3 has 15 amino acids. V was clipped by 3 bases and J by 4 bases; unmatched bases: 10. In nucleotides, the CDR3 is TGCAGTGCTAGTCCTCGCGGGGGGAGGAGAGAGACCCAGTACTTC. This encodes CSASPRGGRRETQYF.

The genes are TRBV7-2 and TRBJ1-5; weak D call: TRBD1 (5 bases). Trimming pared 5 bases from V and 5 bases from J, leaving 16 bases between. This CDR3 contains 15 residues. CDR1 and CDR2 (germline): SGHTA, FQGNSA. In DNA, the CDR3 is TGTGCCAGCAGCCCCTTTCCACAGGTCTATCAGCCCCAGCATTTT. It is translated as CASSPFPQVYQPQHF.

The chain recombines TRBV3-1 with TRBJ2-2; D ambiguous. The V and J ends lost 4 bases and 1 base respectively, with 7 bases between them. Germline-derived CDR1 and CDR2 are LGHDT and YNNKEL (reference sequence). This CDR3 is built from 14 residues. Written as DNA, the CDR3 is TGTGCCAGCAGCCCCTCAAGGAACACCGGGGAGCTGTTTTTT. This translates into CASSPSRNTGELFF.

This clonotype has ten or more counts. The J gene is TRBJ2-2, the V gene TRBV4-2, with D hard to call. Germline V gene lookup returns CDR1 LGHNA and CDR2 YNFKEQ. This CDR3 is 13 amino acids long. The V end lost 2 bases, the J end lost 8 bases, and 9 bases lay between the germline ends. The CDR3: CASSQKTGGELFF. The CDR3 DNA reads TGTGCCAGCAGCCAAAAGACCGGTGGGGAGCTGTTTTTT.

This chain joins TRBV15 and TRBJ2-7; D is perhaps TRBD1 (6 bases). Per germline, CDR1 LNHNV and CDR2 YYDKDF (reference sequence). This CDR3 has 14 residues. V was shortened by 5 bases and J by 0 bases, with 11 bases between the two germline ends. The CDR3 reads CATSRDRSSYEQYF. Here the CDR3 DNA reads TGTGCCACCAGCCGCGACAGGAGCTCCTACGAGCAGTACTTC.

This clonotype has just a few counts. The chain uses TRBV3-1 and TRBJ2-3; TRBD1 is a possible D gene (5 bases). Trimming shortened V by 4 bases and J by 5 bases, and 13 bases separated the two germline ends. CDR3 length equals 14 residues. Germline V gene lookup returns CDR1 LGHDT and CDR2 YNNKEL (reference sequence). CDR3 protein: CASSRDVGEDTQYF. In nucleotides, the CDR3 is TGTGCCAGCAGCCGCGATGTAGGGGAAGATACGCAGTATTTT.

The table lists this clonotype with a few counts. The CDR3 coding sequence is TGCAGTGCTATAGGGAGGCGGGGAGAAGAGACCCAGTACTTC. It encodes CSAIGRRGEETQYF. The gene calls are TRBV20-1 and TRBJ2-5, with TRBD2 as a possible D gene (6 bases). V lost 4 bases to trimming and J lost 3 bases, with 15 bases between them. There are 14 residues in the CDR3. Germline V gives CDR1 DFQATT, CDR2 SNEGSKA (reference sequence).

J is TRBJ2-3 and V is TRBV29-1; 15 nucleotides line up with TRBD2. V dropped 0 bases and J dropped 1; count of bases not matched to a gene: 14. CDR3 length: 21 amino acids. Germline V lookup: CDR1 SQVTM, CDR2 ANQGSEA. The DNA of the CDR3 is TGCAGCGTTGAAGAAACTGAGGGACTAGCGGGAGGAGGTCCCGGCACAGATACGCAGTATTTT. Protein product: CSVEETEGLAGGGPGTDTQYF.

The gene calls are TRBV29-1 and TRBJ1-2; D is ambiguous. Germline V CDR1 and CDR2: SQVTM, ANQGSEA. V was pared by 8 bases and J by 5 bases, with 21 bases between. CDR3 length: 14 residues. The chain's CDR3 is CSTDGEGLRYGYTF. The CDR3 DNA sequence: TGCAGCACCGACGGGGAGGGTTTGCGATATGGCTACACCTTC.

The chain employs TRBV20-1 and TRBJ2-5; D is perhaps TRBD1 (7 bases). The CDR3 is 12 amino acids. V lost 6 bases to trimming and J lost 1 base, with 9 bases between them. Germline V gives CDR1 DFQATT, CDR2 SNEGSKA (reference sequence). Here the CDR3 reads CSAQGGQETQYF. CDR3 nucleotide sequence: TGCAGTGCCCAGGGGGGCCAAGAGACCCAGTACTTC.

The chain joins TRBV7-9 to TRBJ2-7; D is perhaps TRBD2 (6 bases). Germline CDR1 reads SEHNR; CDR2 reads FQNEAQ (reference sequence). Trimming took off 3 bases at V and 0 bases at J, with 15 bases between the two ends. The CDR3 runs 16 residues. This CDR3 is CASSFPLDGSSYEQYF. The CDR3 DNA follows: TGTGCCAGCAGCTTCCCTCTAGACGGGAGCTCCTACGAGCAGTACTTC. The full variable domain, its missing parts supplied by reference TRBV7-9 and TRBJ2-7, is DTGVSQNPRHKITKRGQNVTFRCDPISEHNRLYWYRQTLGQGPEFLTYFQNEAQLEKSRLLSDRFSAERPKGSFSTLEIQRTEQGDSAMYLCASSFPLDGSSYEQYFGPGTRLTVT.

The chain employs TRBV9 and TRBJ2-2, with 10 bases that match TRBD2. V dropped 3 bases and J dropped 7; count of bases not matched to a gene: 6. Per germline, CDR1 SGDLS and CDR2 YYNGEE. The CDR3 length is 15 residues. The CDR3 DNA reads TGTGCCAGCAGCGGTGGTAGCGGGAGGTTCGGGGAGCTGTTTTTT. Translation: CASSGGSGRFGELFF.

This clonotype occurred a few times. V is TRBV3-1 and J is TRBJ2-3; D not resolved. Trimming shortened V by 4 bases and J by 1 base, and 9 bases separated the two germline ends. This CDR3 spans 14 amino acids. Germline V gene data show CDR1 as LGHDT and CDR2 as YNNKEL (reference sequence). This CDR3 is CASSRLRGTDTQYF. The CDR3 nucleotides read TGTGCCAGCAGCCGCCTAAGGGGCACAGATACGCAGTATTTT.

The rearrangement links TRBV27 to TRBJ1-5; maybe TRBD1 (5 bases). Trimming stripped 6 bases from V and 0 bases from J, with 12 bases between. Germline CDR1 and CDR2: MNHEY and SMNVEV (reference sequence). The CDR3 is 15 amino acids. CDR3 bases: TGTGCCAGCAGCCCCCGACAGTATAGCAATCAGCCCCAGCATTTT. It codes for CASSPRQYSNQPQHF.

This clonotype showed up just once. Here the CDR3 DNA reads TGTGCCAGCAGCTTACGACAGGGGATTCCCTCCACAGATACGCAGTATTTT. This translates into CASSLRQGIPSTDTQYF. The chain is built from TRBV7-6 and TRBJ2-3; TRBD1 agrees at 8 bases. This CDR3 comprises 17 residues. Germline CDR1 and CDR2: SGHVS and FNYEAQ. The trim removed 2 bases at V and 2 bases at J, leaving 9 bases unmatched.

The chain links TRBV25-1 to TRBJ1-1; weak D call: TRBD1 (6 bases). Trimming took 0 bases from V and 4 from J, leaving 12 bases between them. Germline CDR1 reads MGHDK; CDR2 reads SYGVNS. This CDR3 contains 15 residues. This CDR3 is CASSEYGGRATEAFF. CDR3 in DNA: TGTGCCAGCAGTGAATACGGGGGGCGGGCCACTGAAGCTTTCTTT.

The chain has TRBV7-2 and TRBJ2-4; 9 bases are shared with TRBD1. The tail of the sequence fits TRBJ2-7 better, so the J call may be wrong. Germline V CDR1 and CDR2: SGHTA, FQGNSA. This CDR3 contains 17 residues. The CDR3 region has the DNA TGTGCCAGCAGCTTACACCCCGGGACAGGGTTTACCTACGAGCAGTACTTC. It is translated as CASSLHPGTGFTYEQYF.

This clonotype was seen only a few times. J is TRBJ2-7 and V is TRBV7-9; maybe TRBD1 (5 bases). V dropped 6 bases and J dropped 2 bases, with 29 bases sitting between them. Germline CDR1 reads SEHNR; CDR2 reads FQNEAQ (reference sequence). The CDR3 consists of 19 residues. CDR3 sequence: CASSPSVAGSVSGTYEQYF. Here the CDR3 DNA reads TGTGCCAGCAGTCCCTCCGTGGCAGGGTCGGTGTCTGGGACCTACGAGCAGTACTTC.

This clonotype was counted between two and nine times. This chain links TRBV4-2 with TRBJ2-7; TRBD1 might be the D (5 bases). The CDR3 has 16 residues. Germline-derived CDR1 and CDR2 are LGHNA and YNFKEQ. Trimming removed 1 base from V and 2 bases from J, with 15 bases in between. The CDR3 loop reads CASSQAKGSPTYEQYF. The CDR3 coding sequence is TGTGCCAGCAGCCAAGCAAAGGGGTCGCCTACCTACGAGCAGTACTTC.

The CDR3 DNA reads TGTGCCAGCAGTTCCTCCAGCCCGGACAACGAGCAGTACTTC. This codes for CASSSSSPDNEQYF. V and J are TRBV27 and TRBJ2-7; the D gene is possibly TRBD1 (5 bases). Germline CDR1 reads MNHEY; CDR2 reads SMNVEV (reference sequence). V gave up 4 bases and J gave up 5 bases, with 15 bases separating them. The CDR3 extends over 14 amino acids.

This clonotype occurred a few times. The V and J genes are TRBV27 and TRBJ2-1; 11 nucleotides match TRBD2. The ends lost 4 bases at V and 10 bases at J; junction bases unmatched: 9. Germline assignment: CDR1 MNHEY and CDR2 SMNVEV (reference sequence). This CDR3 region has 15 residues. CDR3 in DNA: TGTGCCAGCAGTTCCCCACTAGCGGGAGACCCCGAGCAGTTCTTC. It encodes CASSSPLAGDPEQFF.

V usage is TRBV9 and J usage is TRBJ2-7; D may match TRBD1 or TRBD2 (5 bases each). Trimming stripped 4 bases from V and 5 bases from J, with 25 bases between. The germline CDR1 and CDR2 sequences are SGDLS and YYNGEE. This CDR3 is built from 17 residues. Written as DNA, the CDR3 is TGTGCCAGCAGCCCGAGCTCGGGGTGGGGCTTTGAAAACGAGCAGTACTTC. Its translation: CASSPSSGWGFENEQYF. The complete variable domain, with remaining parts taken from reference TRBV9 and TRBJ2-7, reads DSGVTQTPKHLITATGQRVTLRCSPRSGDLSVYWYQQSLDQGLQFLIQYYNGEERAKGNILERFSAQQFPDLHSELNLSSLELGDSALYFCASSPSSGWGFENEQYFGPGTRLTVT.

The J gene is TRBJ2-1, the V gene TRBV6-6; D remains unclear. Trimming took off 2 bases at V and 0 bases at J, with 11 bases between the two ends. Looked up from germline, CDR1 is MNHNY and CDR2 is SVGAGI (reference sequence). The CDR3 extends over 16 amino acids. This CDR3 reads CASSYRSQSSYNEQFF. The CDR3 nucleotides read TGTGCCAGCAGTTACCGCAGTCAGAGCTCCTACAATGAGCAGTTCTTC.

This clonotype occurred a few times. This chain connects TRBV5-1 to TRBJ1-2; TRBD1 agrees at 9 bases. CDR1 SGHRS and CDR2 YFSETQ come from the germline V gene. There are 13 residues in the CDR3. Losses at the gene ends were 3 bases for V and 6 bases for J; bases not matched to a gene: 3. As DNA, the CDR3 is TGCGCCAGCAGCTCATGGGACAGGGATGGCTACACCTTC. Its translation: CASSSWDRDGYTF.

The chain joins TRBV15 to TRBJ2-1; a possible D gene is TRBD1 (5 bases). The CDR3 loop spans 14 amino acids. V gave up 2 bases and J gave up 9 bases, with 14 bases separating them. Germline assignment: CDR1 LNHNV and CDR2 YYDKDF (reference sequence). The CDR3 spells CATSRSLQVREQFF. The CDR3 region has the DNA TGTGCCACCAGCAGATCCCTACAGGTGCGTGAGCAGTTCTTC.

This clonotype has more than one count but fewer than ten. The gene calls are TRBV28 and TRBJ2-5, with TRBD1 matching 10 bases. From germline, CDR1 is MDHEN and CDR2 SYDVKM. V trimming: 5 bases; J trimming: 0 bases; junction bases outside the gene matches: 9. This CDR3 comprises 17 residues. CDR3 amino acids: CASSRGTGDGYQETQYF. The DNA of the CDR3 is TGTGCCAGCAGTCGTGGGACAGGGGACGGATACCAAGAGACCCAGTACTTC.

This clonotype was counted a few times. The genes are TRBV18 and TRBJ2-3, with D uncertain. The CDR3 consists of 15 residues. The ends were cut back, 1 base at V and 0 bases at J, with 8 bases in the middle. In germline, CDR1 is KGHSH, CDR2 LQKENI. In DNA, the CDR3 is TGTGCCAGCTCACCACTTCAGGATAGCACAGATACGCAGTATTTT. Protein: CASSPLQDSTDTQYF. The full variable domain, in which reference TRBV18 and TRBJ2-3 provide the parts outside the CDR3, is NAGVMQNPRHLVRRRGQEARLRCSPMKGHSHVYWYRQLPEEGLKFMVYLQKENIIDESGMPKERFSAEFPKEGPSILRIQQVVRGDSAAYFCASSPLQDSTDTQYFGPGTRLTVL.

The table lists this clonotype with a count of one. The J gene is TRBJ2-1, the V gene TRBV29-1, with 12 bases identical to TRBD2. This CDR3 has 15 amino acids. Trimming cost V 0 bases and J 8 bases; bases outside gene matches: 5. Germline lookup yields CDR1 SQVTM and CDR2 ANQGSEA. CDR3 nucleotide sequence: TGCAGCGTTGAAGATCGGCTAGCGGGAGGGTATGAGCAGTTCTTC. This gives the protein CSVEDRLAGGYEQFF.

This clonotype occurred a few times. The chain combines TRBV9 with TRBJ1-2; tentatively, D is TRBD1 (6 bases). Trimming pared 3 bases from V and 8 bases from J, leaving 17 bases between. From germline, CDR1 is SGDLS and CDR2 YYNGEE. The CDR3 runs to 14 residues. The CDR3 nucleotides read TGTGCCAGCAGCGCCGACGGGGGGCTGAGAGGCTACACCTTC. Its protein is CASSADGGLRGYTF.

J is TRBJ1-2 and V is TRBV4-2; D is undetermined. The CDR3 totals 18 residues. V was trimmed by 2 bases and J by 0 bases, leaving 19 bases between them. Germline assignment: CDR1 LGHNA and CDR2 YNFKEQ. The DNA for the CDR3 is TGTGCCAGCAGCCAACCCCTGGTGCGACCGCCAGCTAACTATGGCTACACCTTC. Its translation is CASSQPLVRPPANYGYTF.